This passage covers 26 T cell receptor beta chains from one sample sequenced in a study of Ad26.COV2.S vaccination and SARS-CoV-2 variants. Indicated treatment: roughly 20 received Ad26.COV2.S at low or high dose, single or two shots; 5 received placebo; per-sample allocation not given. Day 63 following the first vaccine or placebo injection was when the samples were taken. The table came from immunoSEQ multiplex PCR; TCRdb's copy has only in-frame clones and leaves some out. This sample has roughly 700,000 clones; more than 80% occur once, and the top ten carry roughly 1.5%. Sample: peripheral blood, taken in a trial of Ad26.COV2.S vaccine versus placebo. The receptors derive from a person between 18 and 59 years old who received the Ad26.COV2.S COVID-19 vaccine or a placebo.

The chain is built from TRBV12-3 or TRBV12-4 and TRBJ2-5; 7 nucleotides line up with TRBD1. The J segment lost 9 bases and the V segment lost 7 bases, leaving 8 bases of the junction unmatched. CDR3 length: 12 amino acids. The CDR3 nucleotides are TGTGCCAGCAAGAGACAGGGTGTGGCCCAGTACTTC. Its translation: CASKRQGVAQYF.

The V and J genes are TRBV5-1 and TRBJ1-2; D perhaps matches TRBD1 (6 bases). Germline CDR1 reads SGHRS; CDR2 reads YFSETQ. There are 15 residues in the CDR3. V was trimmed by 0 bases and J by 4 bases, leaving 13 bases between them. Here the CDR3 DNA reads TGCGCCAGCAGCTTGGGTGGGGGCCCCACCTATGGCTACACCTTC. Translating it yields CASSLGGGPTYGYTF.

CDR3 DNA sequence: TGTGCCAGTAGCCCTACAGGGGGGGGTATCGGCTACACCTTC. Encoded protein: CASSPTGGGIGYTF. The chain employs TRBV19 and TRBJ1-2, with 8 positions matching TRBD1. From germline, CDR1 is LNHDA and CDR2 SQIVND (reference sequence). The CDR3 extends over 14 amino acids. Unmatched junction bases numbered 11, after V lost 6 bases and J lost 8 bases.

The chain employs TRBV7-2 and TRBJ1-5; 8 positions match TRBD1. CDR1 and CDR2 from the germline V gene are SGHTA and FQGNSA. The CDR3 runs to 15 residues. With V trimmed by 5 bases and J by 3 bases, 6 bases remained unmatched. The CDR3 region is CASSATGASNQPQHF. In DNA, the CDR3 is TGTGCCAGCAGCGCGACAGGGGCCTCCAATCAGCCCCAGCATTTT.

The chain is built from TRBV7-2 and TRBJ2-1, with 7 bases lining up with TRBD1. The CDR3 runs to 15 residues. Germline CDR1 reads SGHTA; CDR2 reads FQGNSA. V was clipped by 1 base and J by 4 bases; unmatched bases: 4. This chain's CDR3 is CASSLGPGQYNEQFF. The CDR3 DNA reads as TGTGCCAGCAGCTTAGGACCGGGACAGTACAATGAGCAGTTCTTC. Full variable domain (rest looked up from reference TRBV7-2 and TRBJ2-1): GAGVSQSPSNKVTEKGKDVELRCDPISGHTALYWYRQSLGQGLEFLIYFQGNSAPDKSGLPSDRFSAERTGGSVSTLTIQRTQQEDSAVYLCASSLGPGQYNEQFFGPGTRLTVL.

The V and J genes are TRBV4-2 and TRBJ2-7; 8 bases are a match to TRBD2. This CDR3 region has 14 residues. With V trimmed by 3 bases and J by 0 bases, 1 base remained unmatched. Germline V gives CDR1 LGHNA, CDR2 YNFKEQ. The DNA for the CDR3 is TGTGCCAGCAGCCAGACTAGCGCCTCCTACGAGCAGTACTTC. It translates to CASSQTSASYEQYF.

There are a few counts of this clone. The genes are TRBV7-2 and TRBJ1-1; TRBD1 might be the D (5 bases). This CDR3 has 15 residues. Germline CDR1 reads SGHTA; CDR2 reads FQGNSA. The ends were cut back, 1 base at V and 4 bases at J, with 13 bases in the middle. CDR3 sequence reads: CASSLGGGIGTEAFF. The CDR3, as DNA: TGTGCCAGCAGCTTAGGCGGGGGTATCGGCACTGAAGCTTTCTTT.

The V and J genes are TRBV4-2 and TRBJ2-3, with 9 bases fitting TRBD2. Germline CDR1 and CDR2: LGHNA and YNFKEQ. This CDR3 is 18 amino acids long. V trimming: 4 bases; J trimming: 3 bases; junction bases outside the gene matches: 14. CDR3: CASSPLSGGRASTDTQYF. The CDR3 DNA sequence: TGTGCCAGCAGCCCCCTCAGCGGGGGGCGAGCATCGACAGATACGCAGTATTTT.

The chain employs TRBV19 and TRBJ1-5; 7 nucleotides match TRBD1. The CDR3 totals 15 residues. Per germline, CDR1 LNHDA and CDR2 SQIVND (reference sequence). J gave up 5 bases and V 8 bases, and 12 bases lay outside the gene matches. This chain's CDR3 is CASLRDSEQYQPQHF. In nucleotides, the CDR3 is TGTGCCAGTCTCCGGGACAGTGAACAATATCAGCCCCAGCATTTT.

The DNA for the CDR3 is TGCGCCAGCAGCCAAGGGAGGGGGTACCAAGAGACCCAGTACTTC. This translates into CASSQGRGYQETQYF. The chain couples TRBV4-3 to TRBJ2-5; D possibly matches TRBD1 or TRBD2 (6 bases each). This CDR3 is 15 amino acids long. Germline assignment: CDR1 LGHNA and CDR2 YSLEER. Deletions cut 1 base from V and 0 bases from J, with 9 bases between.

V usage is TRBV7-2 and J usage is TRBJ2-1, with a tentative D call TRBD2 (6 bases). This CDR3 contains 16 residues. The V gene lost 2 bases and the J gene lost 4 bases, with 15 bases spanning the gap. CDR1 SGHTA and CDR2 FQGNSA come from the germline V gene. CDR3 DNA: TGTGCCAGCAGCTTATTCCGGCTAGCGAGTTACAATGAGCAGTTCTTC. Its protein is CASSLFRLASYNEQFF.

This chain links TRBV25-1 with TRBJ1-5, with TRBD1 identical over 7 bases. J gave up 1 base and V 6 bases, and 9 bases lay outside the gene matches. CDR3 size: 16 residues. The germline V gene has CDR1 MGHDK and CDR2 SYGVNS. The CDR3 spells CASSRDSQGSNQPQHF. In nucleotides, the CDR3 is TGTGCCAGCAGCCGGGACAGCCAAGGGAGCAATCAGCCCCAGCATTTT.

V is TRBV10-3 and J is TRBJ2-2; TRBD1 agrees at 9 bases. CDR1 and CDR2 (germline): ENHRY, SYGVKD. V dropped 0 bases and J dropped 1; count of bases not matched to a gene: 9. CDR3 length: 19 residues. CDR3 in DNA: TGTGCCATCAGTGAGTCGGACAGGGGAAGTAGGGGGAACACCGGGGAGCTGTTTTTT. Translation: CAISESDRGSRGNTGELFF.

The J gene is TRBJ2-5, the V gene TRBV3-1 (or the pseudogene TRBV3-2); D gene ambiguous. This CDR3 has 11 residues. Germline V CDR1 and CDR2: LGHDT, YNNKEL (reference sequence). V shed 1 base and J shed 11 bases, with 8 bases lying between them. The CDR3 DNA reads TGTGCCAGCAGCCAAGGGGTAGGTCAGTACTTC. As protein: CASSQGVGQYF.

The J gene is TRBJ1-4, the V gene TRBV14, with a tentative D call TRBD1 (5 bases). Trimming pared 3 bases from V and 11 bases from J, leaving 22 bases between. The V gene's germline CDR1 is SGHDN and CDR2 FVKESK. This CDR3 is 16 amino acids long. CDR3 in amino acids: CASSQGDFGVRGKLFF. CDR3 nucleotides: TGTGCCAGCAGCCAGGGGGACTTTGGAGTGAGGGGTAAACTGTTTTTT.

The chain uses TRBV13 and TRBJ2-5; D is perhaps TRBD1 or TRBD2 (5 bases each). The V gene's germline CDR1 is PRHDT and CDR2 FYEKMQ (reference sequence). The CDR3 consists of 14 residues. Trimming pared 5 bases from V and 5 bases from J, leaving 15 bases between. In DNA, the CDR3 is TGTGCCAGCAGCCAAGGGGACCGTCCGGAGACCCAGTACTTC. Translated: CASSQGDRPETQYF.

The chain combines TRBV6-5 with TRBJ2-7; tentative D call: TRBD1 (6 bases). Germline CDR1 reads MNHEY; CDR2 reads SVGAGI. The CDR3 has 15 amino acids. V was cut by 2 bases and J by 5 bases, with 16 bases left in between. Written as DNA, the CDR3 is TGTGCCAGCAGTTACCGGGTCGGCAGGGGCCACGAGCAGTACTTC. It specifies CASSYRVGRGHEQYF.

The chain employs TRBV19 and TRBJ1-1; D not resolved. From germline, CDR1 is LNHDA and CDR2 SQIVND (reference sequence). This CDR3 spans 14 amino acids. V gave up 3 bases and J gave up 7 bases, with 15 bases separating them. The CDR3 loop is CASSIQVFESEAFF. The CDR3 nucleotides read TGTGCCAGTAGTATCCAGGTTTTCGAGAGTGAAGCTTTCTTT.

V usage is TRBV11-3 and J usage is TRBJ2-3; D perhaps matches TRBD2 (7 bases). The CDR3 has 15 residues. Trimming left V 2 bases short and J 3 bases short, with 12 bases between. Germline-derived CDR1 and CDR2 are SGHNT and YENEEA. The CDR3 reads CASSLLGGATDTQYF. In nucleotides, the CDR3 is TGTGCCAGCAGCTTATTAGGGGGGGCAACAGATACGCAGTATTTT.

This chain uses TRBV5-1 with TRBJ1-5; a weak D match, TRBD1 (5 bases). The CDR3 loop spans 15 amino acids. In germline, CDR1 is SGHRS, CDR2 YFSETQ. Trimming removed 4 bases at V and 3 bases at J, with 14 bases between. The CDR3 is CASSPQGLYNQPQHF. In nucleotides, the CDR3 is TGCGCCAGCAGCCCCCAGGGACTCTACAATCAGCCCCAGCATTTT.

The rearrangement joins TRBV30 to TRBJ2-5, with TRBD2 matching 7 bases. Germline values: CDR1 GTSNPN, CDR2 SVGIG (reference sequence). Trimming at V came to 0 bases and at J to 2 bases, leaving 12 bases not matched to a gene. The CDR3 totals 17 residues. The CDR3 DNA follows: TGTGCCTGGAGTGTACGTTATTCGAGGGAGGGGCAAGAGACCCAGTACTTC. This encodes CAWSVRYSREGQETQYF.

In nucleotides, the CDR3 is TGTGCCAGCAGCCGATCCCAGGGTTTTCCTGGCTACACCTTC. Residues: CASSRSQGFPGYTF. The chain has TRBV3-1 (or the pseudogene TRBV3-2) and TRBJ1-2, with a weak D call TRBD1 (5 bases). Germline CDR1 LGHDT, CDR2 YNNKEL (reference sequence). V lost 4 bases and J lost 7, with 16 bases in between. The CDR3 totals 14 residues.

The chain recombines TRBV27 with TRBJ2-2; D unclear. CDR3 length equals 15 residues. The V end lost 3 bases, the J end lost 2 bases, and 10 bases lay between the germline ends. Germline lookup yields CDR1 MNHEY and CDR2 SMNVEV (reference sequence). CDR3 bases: TGTGCCAGCAGTTTCCAAGCGACAAACACCGGGGAGCTGTTTTTT. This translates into CASSFQATNTGELFF.

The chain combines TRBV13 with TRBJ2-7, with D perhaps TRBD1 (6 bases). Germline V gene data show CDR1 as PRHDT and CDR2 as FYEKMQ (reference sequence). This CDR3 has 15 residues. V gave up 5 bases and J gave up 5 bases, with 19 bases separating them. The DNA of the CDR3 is TGTGCCAGCAGCACCTATCAGGGGCCTGACCACGAGCAGTACTTC. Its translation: CASSTYQGPDHEQYF.

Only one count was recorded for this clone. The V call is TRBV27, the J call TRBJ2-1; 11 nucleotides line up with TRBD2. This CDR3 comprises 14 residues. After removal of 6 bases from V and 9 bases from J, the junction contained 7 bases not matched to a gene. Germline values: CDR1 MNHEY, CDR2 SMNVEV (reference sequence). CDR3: CASRSSGGGVEQFF. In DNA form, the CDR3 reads TGTGCCAGCAGGAGTAGCGGGGGGGGTGTTGAGCAGTTCTTC.

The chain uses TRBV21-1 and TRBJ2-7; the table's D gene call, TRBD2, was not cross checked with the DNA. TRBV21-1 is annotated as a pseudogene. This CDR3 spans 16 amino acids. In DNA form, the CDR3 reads TGTGCCTCCGACCTGCCTAGCCGGGGATTATGGGACGAGCAGTACTTC. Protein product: CASDLPSRGLWDEQYF.